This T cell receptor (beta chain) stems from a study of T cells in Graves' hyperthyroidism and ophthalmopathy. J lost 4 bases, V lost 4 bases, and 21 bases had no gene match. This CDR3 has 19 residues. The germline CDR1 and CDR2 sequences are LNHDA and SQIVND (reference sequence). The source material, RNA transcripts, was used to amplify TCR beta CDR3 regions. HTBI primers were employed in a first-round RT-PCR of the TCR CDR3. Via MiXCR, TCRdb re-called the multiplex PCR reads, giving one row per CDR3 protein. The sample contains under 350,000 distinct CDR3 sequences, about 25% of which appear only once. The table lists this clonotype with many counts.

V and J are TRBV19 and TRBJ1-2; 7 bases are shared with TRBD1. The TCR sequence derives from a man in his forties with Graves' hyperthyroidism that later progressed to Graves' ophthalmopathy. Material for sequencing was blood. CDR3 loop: CASSTRELRSGTESYGYTF. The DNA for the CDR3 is TGTGCCAGTAGTACTCGGGAGCTGAGATCCGGGACAGAGTCCTATGGCTACACCTTC.